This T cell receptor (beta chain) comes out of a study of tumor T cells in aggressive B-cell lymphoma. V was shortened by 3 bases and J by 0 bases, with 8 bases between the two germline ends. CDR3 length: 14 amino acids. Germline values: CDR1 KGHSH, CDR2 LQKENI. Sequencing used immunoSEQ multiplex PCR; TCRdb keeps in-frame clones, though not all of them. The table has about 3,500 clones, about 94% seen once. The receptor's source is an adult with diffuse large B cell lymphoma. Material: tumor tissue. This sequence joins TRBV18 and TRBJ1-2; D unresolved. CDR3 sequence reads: CASSPEDANYGYTF. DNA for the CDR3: TGTGCCAGCTCACCGGAGGACGCTAACTATGGCTACACCTTC.